This paragraph covers one TCR beta chain sequence. The target of this receptor is not known. Base qualities were left out, and no much larger clone turns up one base away. In Seattle, one collaborating source enrolled patients while the infection was active and tracked those patients longitudinally over the course of disease. The collaborating institutions used their own protocols to collect whole blood in K2EDTA tubes. For TCRbeta analysis, collaborators shipped samples in one of three forms: frozen whole blood, isolated PBMCs, or DNA extracted from either of those sample types. Relative to germline, V is 1 base shorter and J is 0 bases shorter, with 7 bases between their ends. There are 14 amino acids in the CDR3, from cysteine to phenylalanine inclusive. Only the CDR3 portion is preserved as DNA: 42 bases, with reading frame beginning at the first base. The germline V gene yields MNHNS for CDR1 and SASEGT for CDR2.

The data were taken from a study of blood T cell repertoires in COVID-19 (dated by TCRdb to about 2020). For the wider study: Collaborator samples came from the United States, Italy and Spain and covered acute and convalescent phases of COVID-19. The prospective study material was composed of cDNA or gDNA derived from T cells, B-cell-depleted T cells, or PBMCs. The dataset comprised deeply sampled blood TCRbeta repertoires from subjects exposed to, actively infected with, or recovered from COVID-19. A freely available public database, intended as a resource for researchers studying the immune response to SARS-CoV-2, is where the repertoires were released. The samples were drawn from two sources: the first 160 participants of the ongoing ImmuneRACE study, and 950 to 1,500 subjects contributed by 6 global collaborators. The sample metadata nearly always contained a de-identified subject ID, COVID-19 status, age in years and sex. Where available, HLA class I and class II types were taken from metadata supplied by the sample provider and were not determined by assay-based typing. Study-level results and caveats: The amount of clinical and demographic metadata varied by source and participant and was provided uncurated.

The immunoSEQ Assay, a bias-controlled multiplex PCR, was used to amplify TCRbeta CDR3 regions from genomic DNA. On the authors' methods: The number of nucleated cells in each sample was estimated by amplification of reference gene primers within the assay. To quantify the absolute abundance of each unique TCRbeta CDR3 rearrangement, sequence reads were collapsed and filtered. For each sample, productive Simpson clonality was calculated as the square root of Simpson's diversity index over productive rearrangements. Not all clones reach the TCRdb copy of this immuneACCESS table, which keeps in-frame sequences only. Checked studies attribute under half of the gap to unresolved V genes and leave the rest unexplained. The V and J calls and the clone size are those of that table, but D and trimming were determined from the DNA. Present in this sample are 300,000 to 350,000 clones, almost 90% of which were seen just once. The top ten clones comprise approximately 2.9% of the sample.

The chain employs TRBV6-1 and TRBJ2-7; the D gene cannot be resolved reliably. This TCR came from a woman in her twenties or thirties with COVID-19, enrolled during active disease. The source material was peripheral blood. The CDR3 reads CASSEVGNSYEQYF. The nucleotide sequence reads TGTGCCAGCAGTGAAGTTGGCAACTCCTACGAGCAGTACTTC.